The 3 T cell receptor beta chains given below trace back to one sample, sequenced in a study of blood T cell repertoires in COVID-19. The data were produced by immunoSEQ multiplex PCR, yet TCRdb's version contains in-frame clones alone and is incomplete. In the table there are 300,000 or so clones, about 87% of which are singletons. Sequenced sample: peripheral blood. The source is a woman aged 45-65 years who had recovered from COVID-19.

The chain employs TRBV28 and TRBJ1-1; D gene unclear. V lost 1 base, J lost 6 bases, and 9 bases lay in between. This CDR3 region has 13 residues. CDR1 is MDHEN, CDR2 SYDVKM, per germline. The CDR3 sequence: CASSLFVVAEAFF. CDR3 bases: TGTGCCAGCAGTTTATTTGTAGTGGCTGAAGCTTTCTTT.

The chain joins TRBV6-2 or TRBV6-3 to TRBJ1-5; the D gene is possibly TRBD1 (6 bases). V lost 6 bases and J 1 base, leaving 22 bases between the germline ends. The germline gives CDR1 MNHEY, CDR2 SVGEGT. The CDR3 loop spans 18 amino acids. DNA for the CDR3: TGTGCCAGCAGCCTTTGGGGGGGGCGAGGGATAAGCAATCAGCCCCAGCATTTT. Its protein is CASSLWGGRGISNQPQHF.

CDR3 nucleotides: TGTGCCAGCAGTGTACTCGGGGGTTCCTACAATGAGCAGTTCTTC. It yields the protein CASSVLGGSYNEQFF. V usage is TRBV6-4 and J usage is TRBJ2-1; maybe TRBD2 (6 bases). V dropped 4 bases and J dropped 1 base, with 11 bases sitting between them. Germline V gene lookup returns CDR1 MRHNA and CDR2 SNTAGT. This CDR3 has 15 residues.